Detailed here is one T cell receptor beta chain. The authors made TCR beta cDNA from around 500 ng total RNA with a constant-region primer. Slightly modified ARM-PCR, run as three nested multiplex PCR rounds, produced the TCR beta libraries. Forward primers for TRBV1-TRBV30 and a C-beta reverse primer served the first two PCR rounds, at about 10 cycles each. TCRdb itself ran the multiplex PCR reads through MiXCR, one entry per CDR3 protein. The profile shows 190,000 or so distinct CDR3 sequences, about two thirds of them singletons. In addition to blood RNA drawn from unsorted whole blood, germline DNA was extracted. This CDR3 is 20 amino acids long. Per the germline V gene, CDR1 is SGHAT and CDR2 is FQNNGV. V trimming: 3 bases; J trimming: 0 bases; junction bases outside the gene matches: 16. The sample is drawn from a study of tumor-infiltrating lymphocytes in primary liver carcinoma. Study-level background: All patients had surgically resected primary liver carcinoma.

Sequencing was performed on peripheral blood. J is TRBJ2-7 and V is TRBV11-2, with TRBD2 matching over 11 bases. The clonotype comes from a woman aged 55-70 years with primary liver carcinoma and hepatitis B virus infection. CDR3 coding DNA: TGTGCCAGCAGCTTGAGGGAGGGGAGGACTAGCGGGCTCAGCTCCTACGAGCAGTACTTC. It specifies CASSLREGRTSGLSSYEQYF. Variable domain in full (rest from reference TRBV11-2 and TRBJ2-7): EAGVAQSPRYKIIEKRQSVAFWCNPISGHATLYWYQQILGQGPKLLIQFQNNGVVDDSQLPKDRFSAERLKGVDSTLKIQPAKLEDSAVYLCASSLREGRTSGLSSYEQYFGPGTRLTVT.